This T cell receptor beta chain was recorded in a study of T cells after yellow fever vaccination. General study findings and limits: A secondary response was less intense yet reached its peak sooner, at day 5 versus 15. A large majority of primary-vaccination clones showed up again after the booster (about 97% CD4, 88% CD8).

The sample holds a few counts of this clonotype. As yet, its antigen is unknown. The CDR3 loop spans 15 amino acids. V lost 5 bases and J lost 4, with 15 bases in between. CDR1 is MNHEY, CDR2 SMNVEV, per germline (reference sequence). TCRdb independently ran MiXCR on the 5' RACE reads; one entry per CDR3 protein. This sample has 500,000 to 650,000 distinct CDR3 sequences, with 17% found just once. This material consisted of PBMCs, taken 5 to 6 days after the first yellow fever vaccination. The sequence derives from a man between 18 and 29 years old who received the YFV17D yellow fever vaccine. This chain uses TRBV27 with TRBJ2-1; D is uncertain. The CDR3 region is CASSILPGRYNEQFF. As DNA, the CDR3 is TGTGCCAGCAGTATTCTACCAGGCCGGTACAATGAGCAGTTCTTC.